This T cell receptor (beta chain) was observed in a study of T cells expressing NK-cell markers. Overall study results and limits: Similarly, these clonotypes led the CD3+CD56-NKG2C+ fraction as well in several donors.

With UMIs, 5'RACE template switching was used to make TCR beta cDNA. TCRdb processed the 5' RACE reads again and assigns one entry to each CDR3 protein, with no DNA. The sample data list fewer than 550,000 distinct CDR3 sequences. To note about this clonotype: As yet, its antigen is unknown.

This CDR3 is built from 15 residues. Germline V gives CDR1 MNHEY, CDR2 SVGAGI. The rearrangement links TRBV6-5 to TRBJ1-4; TCRdb gives TRBD1 as the D gene, but with no DNA this cannot be confirmed. The sequencing sample was made of blood T cells: a sorted CD56 or NKG2C T cell subset, CD4+ or CD8+ T cells, or bulk PBMC T cells (not recorded which). This receptor was obtained from a woman in her fifties or sixties in good health. This CDR3 reads CASRRMDRESEKLFF.